This TCR beta chain was found in a study of OX40 agonist ivuxolimab in advanced cancers. Study background: Ivuxolimab was administered intravenously to patients at 0.01 to 10 mg/kg every 2 weeks. There were three patients with partial responses, one having hepatocellular carcinoma and two cutaneous melanoma.

The V and J ends lost 0 bases and 2 bases, in that order; junction bases with no gene match: 4. The CDR3 spans 16 residues. Germline V gene data show CDR1 as LNHNV and CDR2 as YYDKDF (reference sequence). TCRdb keeps only in-frame clones here, not all; method: immunoSEQ multiplex PCR. The table lists about 84,000 clones, 94% of them singletons. With regard to this clone: No antigen is known for it.

Findings and limits, study-wide: Expanded peripheral T-cell antigen specificity went undetermined. Some nonresponders additionally presented with little normalized T-cell clonal expansion.

This TCR was sampled from an adult with an advanced solid tumor such as melanoma, head and neck, liver or kidney cancer. The V gene is TRBV15, the J gene TRBJ2-3; 8 bases line up with TRBD2. The material sequenced was CD4+ or CD8+ T cells sorted from blood, taken in a trial of the OX40 agonist ivuxolimab. The CDR3 reads CATSREKRETTDTQYF. In DNA form, the CDR3 reads TGTGCCACCAGCAGAGAGAAGCGGGAGACCACAGATACGCAGTATTTT.